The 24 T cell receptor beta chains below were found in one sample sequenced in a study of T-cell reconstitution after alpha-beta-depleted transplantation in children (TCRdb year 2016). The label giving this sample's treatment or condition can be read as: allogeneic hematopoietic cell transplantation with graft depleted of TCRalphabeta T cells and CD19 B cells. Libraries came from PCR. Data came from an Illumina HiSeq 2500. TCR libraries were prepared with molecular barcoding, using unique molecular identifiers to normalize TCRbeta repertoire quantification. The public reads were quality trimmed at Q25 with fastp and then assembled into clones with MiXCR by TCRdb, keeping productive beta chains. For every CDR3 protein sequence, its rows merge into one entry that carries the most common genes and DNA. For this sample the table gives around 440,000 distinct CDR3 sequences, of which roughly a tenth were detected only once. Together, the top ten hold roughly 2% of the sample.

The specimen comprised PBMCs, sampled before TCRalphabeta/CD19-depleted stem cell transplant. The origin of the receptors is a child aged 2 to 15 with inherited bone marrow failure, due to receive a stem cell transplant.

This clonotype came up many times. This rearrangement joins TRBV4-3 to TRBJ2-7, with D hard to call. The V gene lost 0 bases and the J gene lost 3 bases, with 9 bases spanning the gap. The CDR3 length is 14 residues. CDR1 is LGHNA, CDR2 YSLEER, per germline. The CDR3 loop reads CASSQDSTNYEQYF. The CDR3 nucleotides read TGCGCCAGCAGCCAAGATTCAACCAACTACGAGCAGTACTTC.

The CDR3 loop reads CSVGTRGTEEETQYF. The CDR3 DNA is TGCAGCGTTGGGACCCGAGGGACTGAAGAAGAGACCCAGTACTTC. The chain links TRBV29-1 to TRBJ2-5; D might be TRBD2 (6 bases). Deletions cut 4 bases from V and 3 bases from J, with 18 bases between. There are 15 residues in the CDR3. Germline V gene lookup returns CDR1 SQVTM and CDR2 ANQGSEA.

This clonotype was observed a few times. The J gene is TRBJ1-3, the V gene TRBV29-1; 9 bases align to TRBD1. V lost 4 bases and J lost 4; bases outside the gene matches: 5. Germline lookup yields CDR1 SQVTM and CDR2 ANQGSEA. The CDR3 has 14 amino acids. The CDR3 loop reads CSVGQGVGGNTIYF. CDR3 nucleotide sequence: TGCAGCGTTGGACAGGGGGTTGGAGGAAACACCATATATTTT.

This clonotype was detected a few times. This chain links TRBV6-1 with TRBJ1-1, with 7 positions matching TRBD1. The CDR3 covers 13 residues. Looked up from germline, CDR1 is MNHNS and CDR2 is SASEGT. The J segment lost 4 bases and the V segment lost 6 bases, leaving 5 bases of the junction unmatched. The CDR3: CASRLTGSTEAFF. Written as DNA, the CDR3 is TGTGCCAGCAGATTGACAGGGTCCACTGAAGCTTTCTTT.

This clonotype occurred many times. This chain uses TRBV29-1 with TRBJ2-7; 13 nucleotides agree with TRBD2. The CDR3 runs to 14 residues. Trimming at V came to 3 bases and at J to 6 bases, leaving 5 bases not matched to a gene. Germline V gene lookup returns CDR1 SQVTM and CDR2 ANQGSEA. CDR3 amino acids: CSVEGTSGTTEQYF. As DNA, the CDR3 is TGCAGCGTTGAGGGGACTAGCGGGACGACCGAGCAGTACTTC.

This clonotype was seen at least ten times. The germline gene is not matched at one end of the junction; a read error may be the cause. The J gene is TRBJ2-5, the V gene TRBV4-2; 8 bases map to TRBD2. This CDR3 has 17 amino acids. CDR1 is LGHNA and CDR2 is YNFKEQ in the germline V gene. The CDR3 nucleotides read TGTTCCAGCAGCCAAGCGGGGGCAGGGCGTTTCCAAGAGACCCAGTACTTC. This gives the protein CSSSQAGAGRFQETQYF.

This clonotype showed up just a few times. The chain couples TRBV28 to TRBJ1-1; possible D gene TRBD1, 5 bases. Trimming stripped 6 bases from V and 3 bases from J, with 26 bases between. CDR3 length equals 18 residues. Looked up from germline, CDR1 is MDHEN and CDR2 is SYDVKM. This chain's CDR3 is CASRSSGVEKTTHTEAFF. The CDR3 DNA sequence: TGTGCCAGCAGGTCCTCGGGGGTAGAGAAGACCACCCACACTGAAGCTTTCTTT.

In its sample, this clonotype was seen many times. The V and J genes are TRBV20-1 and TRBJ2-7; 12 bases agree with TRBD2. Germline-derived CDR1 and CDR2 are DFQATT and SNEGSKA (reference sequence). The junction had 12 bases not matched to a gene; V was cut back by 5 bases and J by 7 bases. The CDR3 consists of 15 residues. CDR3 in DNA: TGCAGTGCTGGGGCGACTAGCGGGAGAGCAGGGGAGCAGTACTTC. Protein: CSAGATSGRAGEQYF.

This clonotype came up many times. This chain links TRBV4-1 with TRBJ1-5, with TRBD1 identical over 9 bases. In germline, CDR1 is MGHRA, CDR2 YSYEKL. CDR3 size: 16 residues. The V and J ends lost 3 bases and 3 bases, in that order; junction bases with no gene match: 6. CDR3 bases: TGCGCCAGCAGCCAGCGACAGGGGGAGTACAATCAGCCCCAGCATTTT. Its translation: CASSQRQGEYNQPQHF.

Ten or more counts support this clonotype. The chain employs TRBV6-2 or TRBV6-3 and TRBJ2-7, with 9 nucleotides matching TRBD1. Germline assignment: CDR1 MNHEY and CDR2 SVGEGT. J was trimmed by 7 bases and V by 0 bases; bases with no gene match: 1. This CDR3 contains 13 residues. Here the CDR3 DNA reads TGTGCCAGCAGTTACTCGGGACAGGGTGAGCAGTACTTC. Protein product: CASSYSGQGEQYF.

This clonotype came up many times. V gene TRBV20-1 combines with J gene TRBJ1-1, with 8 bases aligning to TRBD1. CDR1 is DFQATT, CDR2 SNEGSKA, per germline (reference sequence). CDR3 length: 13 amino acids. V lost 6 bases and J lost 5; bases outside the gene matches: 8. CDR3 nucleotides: TGCAGTGCATCGACCACAGGGGGTACTGAAGCTTTCTTT. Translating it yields CSASTTGGTEAFF.

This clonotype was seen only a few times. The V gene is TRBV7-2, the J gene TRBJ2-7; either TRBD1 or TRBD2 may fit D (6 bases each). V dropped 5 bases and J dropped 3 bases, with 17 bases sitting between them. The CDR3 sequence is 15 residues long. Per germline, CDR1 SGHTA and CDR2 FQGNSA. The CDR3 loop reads CASSRMEGGFYEQYF. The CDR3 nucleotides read TGTGCCAGCAGCCGGATGGAGGGGGGCTTCTACGAGCAGTACTTC.

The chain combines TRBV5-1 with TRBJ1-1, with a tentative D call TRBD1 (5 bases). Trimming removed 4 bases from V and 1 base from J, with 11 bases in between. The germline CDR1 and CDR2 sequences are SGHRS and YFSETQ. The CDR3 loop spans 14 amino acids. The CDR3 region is CASSPDRSNTEAFF. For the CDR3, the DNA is TGCGCCAGCAGCCCCGACAGATCGAACACTGAAGCTTTCTTT.

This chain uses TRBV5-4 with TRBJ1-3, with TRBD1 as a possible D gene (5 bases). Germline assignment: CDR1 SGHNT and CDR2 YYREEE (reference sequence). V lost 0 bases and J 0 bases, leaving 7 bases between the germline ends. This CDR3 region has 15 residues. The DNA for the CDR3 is TGTGCCAGCAGCTTGGGACAGAACTCTGGAAACACCATATATTTT. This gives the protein CASSLGQNSGNTIYF.

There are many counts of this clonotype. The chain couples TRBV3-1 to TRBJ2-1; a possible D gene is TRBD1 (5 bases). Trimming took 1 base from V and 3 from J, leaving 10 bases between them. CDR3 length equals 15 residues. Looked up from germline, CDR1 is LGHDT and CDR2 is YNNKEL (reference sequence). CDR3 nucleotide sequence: TGTGCCAGCAGCCAAGTGATAGGGGACTACAATGAGCAGTTCTTC. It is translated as CASSQVIGDYNEQFF.

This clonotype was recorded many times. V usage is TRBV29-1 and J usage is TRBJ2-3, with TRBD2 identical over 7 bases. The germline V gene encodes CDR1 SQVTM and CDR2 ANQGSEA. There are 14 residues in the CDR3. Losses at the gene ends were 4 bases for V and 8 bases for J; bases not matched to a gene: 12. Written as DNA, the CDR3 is TGCAGCGTTGCTGGACGGGAGGTGTTTGGTACGCAGTATTTT. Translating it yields CSVAGREVFGTQYF.

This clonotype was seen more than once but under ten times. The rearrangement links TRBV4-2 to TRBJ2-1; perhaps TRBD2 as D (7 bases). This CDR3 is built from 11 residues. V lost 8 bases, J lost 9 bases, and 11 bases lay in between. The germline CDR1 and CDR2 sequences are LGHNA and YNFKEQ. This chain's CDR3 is CASRGAGEQFF. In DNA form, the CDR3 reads TGTGCCAGCCGGGGGGCTGGTGAGCAGTTCTTC.

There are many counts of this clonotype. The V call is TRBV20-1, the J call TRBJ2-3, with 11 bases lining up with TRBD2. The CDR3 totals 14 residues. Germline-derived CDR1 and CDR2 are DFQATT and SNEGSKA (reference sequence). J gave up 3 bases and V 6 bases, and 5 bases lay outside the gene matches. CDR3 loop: CSASSSGRTDTQYF. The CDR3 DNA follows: TGCAGTGCGTCCTCTAGCGGGAGGACAGATACGCAGTATTTT.

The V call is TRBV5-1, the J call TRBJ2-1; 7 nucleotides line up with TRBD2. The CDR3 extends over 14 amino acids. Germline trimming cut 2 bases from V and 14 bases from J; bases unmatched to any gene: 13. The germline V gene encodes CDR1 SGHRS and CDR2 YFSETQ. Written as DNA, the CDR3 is TGCGCCAGCAGCTTCTTTTCCTCTAGCGGACGTAAGTTCTTC. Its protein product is CASSFFSSSGRKFF.

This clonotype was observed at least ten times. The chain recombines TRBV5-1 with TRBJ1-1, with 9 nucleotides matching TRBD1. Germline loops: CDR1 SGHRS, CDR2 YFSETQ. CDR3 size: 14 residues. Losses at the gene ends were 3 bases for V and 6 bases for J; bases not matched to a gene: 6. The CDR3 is CASSSRTGDAEAFF. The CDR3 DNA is TGCGCCAGCAGCTCTCGGACAGGGGATGCTGAAGCTTTCTTT.

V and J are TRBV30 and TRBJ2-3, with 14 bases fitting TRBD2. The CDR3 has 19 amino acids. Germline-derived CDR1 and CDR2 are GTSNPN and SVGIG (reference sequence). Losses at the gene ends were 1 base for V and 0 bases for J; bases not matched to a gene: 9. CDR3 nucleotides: TGTGCCTGGAGTGCCCTACCGGGACTAGCGGGGGCTAGCACAGATACGCAGTATTTT. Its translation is CAWSALPGLAGASTDTQYF.

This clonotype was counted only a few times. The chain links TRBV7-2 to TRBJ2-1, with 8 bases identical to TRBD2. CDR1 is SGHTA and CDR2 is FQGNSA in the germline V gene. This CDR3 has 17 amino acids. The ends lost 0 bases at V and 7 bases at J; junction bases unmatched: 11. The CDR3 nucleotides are TGTGCCAGCAGCTTAGCGCGGGGGGACGGACGAATTAATGAGCAGTTCTTC. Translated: CASSLARGDGRINEQFF.

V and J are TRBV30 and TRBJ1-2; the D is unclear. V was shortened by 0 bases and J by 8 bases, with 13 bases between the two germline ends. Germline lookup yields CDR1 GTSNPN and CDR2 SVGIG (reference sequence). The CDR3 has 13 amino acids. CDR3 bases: TGTGCCTGGAGTGTCCTGTCAAGCTGGGGCTACACCTTC. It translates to CAWSVLSSWGYTF.

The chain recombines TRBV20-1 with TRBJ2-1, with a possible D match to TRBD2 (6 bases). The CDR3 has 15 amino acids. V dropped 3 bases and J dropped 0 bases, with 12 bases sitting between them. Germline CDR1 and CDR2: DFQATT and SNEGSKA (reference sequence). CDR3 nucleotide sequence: TGCAGTGCTAGCGAACTAGCCTTCTCCTACAATGAGCAGTTCTTC. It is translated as CSASELAFSYNEQFF.